This record covers a single TCR beta chain. The sample belongs to a study of blood T cell repertoires in COVID-19. Study-level information: From the United States, Italy and Spain came samples of acute and convalescent COVID-19. From T cells, B-cell-depleted T cells, or PBMCs came the material, which was cDNA or gDNA.

CDR1 is SGHRS and CDR2 is YFSETQ in the germline V gene. The CDR3 length is 14 residues. With 3 bases clipped from V and 6 bases from J, the junction kept 6 bases outside the gene matches. Source study methods: From reference gene primer amplification, estimates of nucleated cell counts were derived. Using immunoSEQ multiplex PCR, the repertoire was profiled, and TCRdb retains in-frame clones only, with some absent. V, J and clone size reflect that table, while D and trimming were determined from the DNA. The data show roughly 150,000 clones, roughly 85% seen once. This rearrangement joins TRBV5-1 to TRBJ1-2, with TRBD1 identical over 9 bases. The receptor's source is a middle-aged man with acute or convalescent COVID-19. Sequenced sample: peripheral blood. The CDR3 loop reads CASSWRTGENGYTF. The CDR3 bases are TGCGCCAGCAGCTGGAGGACAGGGGAGAATGGCTACACCTTC.